A selection of T cell receptor beta chains follows, all from one sample in a study of PD-1 blockade in classical Hodgkin lymphoma. Only in-frame clones appear in the TCRdb table, and some are missing; sequencing was by immunoSEQ multiplex PCR. The sample records approximately 60,000 clones, more than 70% being singletons. This sample comprised peripheral blood mononuclear cells (PBMCs), obtained at baseline. The receptors shown here come from a human donor with classical Hodgkin lymphoma. The CDR3 runs from the conserved cysteine through the conserved F or W. D genes are given only for firm matches. Size is omitted from some rows. Given values are once, few, many or a class for expanded clones.

clone_size,j_call,v_call,d_call,cdr3_aa,cdr3_nt
-,TRBJ1-1,TRBV7-3,-,CASSSGPLMNTEAFF,TGTGCCAGCAGCTCGGGACCACTGATGAACACTGAAGCTTTCTTT
-,TRBJ2-3,TRBV7-2,-,CASSPRLVGPTDTQYF,TGTGCCAGCAGCCCTCGACTAGTCGGGCCTACAGATACGCAGTATTTT
once,TRBJ1-2,TRBV7-3,-,CASSLPTRGRGLQNYGYTF,TGTGCCAGCAGCCTTCCGACACGGGGCCGGGGGCTCCAAAACTATGGCTACACCTTC
once,TRBJ2-3,TRBV27,-,CASRSGVFTDTQYF,TGTGCCAGCAGATCGGGGGTGTTCACAGATACGCAGTATTTT
-,TRBJ1-4,TRBV7-9,-,CASSLLMRQHEKLFF,TGTGCCAGCAGCTTATTGATGAGACAGCATGAAAAACTGTTTTTT
-,TRBJ2-1,TRBV30,TRBD2,CAWSKPPRGINEQFF,TGTGCCTGGAGCAAGCCCCCGCGGGGGATAAATGAGCAGTTCTTC
-,TRBJ1-3,TRBV2,TRBD1,CASRTGGSSGNTIYF,TGTGCCAGCAGAACAGGGGGCAGCTCTGGAAACACCATATATTTT
-,TRBJ2-3,TRBV4-3,TRBD2,CASSYSGGAVDTQYF,TGCGCCAGCAGCTATAGCGGGGGGGCCGTAGATACGCAGTATTTT
-,TRBJ1-1,TRBV5-1,-,CASSSFQGAVTEAFF,TGCGCCAGCAGCTCGTTCCAGGGCGCGGTTACTGAAGCTTTCTTT
-,TRBJ2-7,TRBV29-1,-,CSVSAGSSYEQYF,TGCAGCGTTTCGGCAGGGTCTTCCTACGAGCAGTACTTC
few,TRBJ2-1,TRBV5-1,TRBD2,CASSPHRGDSAQGNEQFF,TGCGCCAGCAGCCCGCACCGGGGGGACTCTGCCCAGGGCAATGAGCAGTTCTTC
-,TRBJ2-1,TRBV12-5,-,CASGPGWSLNEQFF,TGTGCTAGTGGCCCAGGGTGGAGTTTAAATGAGCAGTTCTTC
-,TRBJ1-1,TRBV5-8,-,CASSPVGDTEAFF,TGTGCCAGCAGCCCTGTAGGCGACACTGAAGCTTTCTTT
once,TRBJ2-2,TRBV4-2,-,CASSQDWAANTGELFF,TGTGCCAGCAGCCAAGATTGGGCAGCGAACACCGGGGAGCTGTTTTTT
-,TRBJ2-7,TRBV5-1,-,CASSLSGAAYHEQYF,TGCGCCAGCAGCTTGTCAGGGGCGGCCTACCACGAGCAGTACTTC
-,TRBJ1-1,TRBV18,-,CASSPPIGGNTEAFF,TGTGCCAGCTCACCCCCGATCGGGGGAAACACTGAAGCTTTCTTT
-,TRBJ2-1,TRBV11-2,-,CASSLVRQGYYNEQFF,TGTGCCAGCAGCTTAGTTCGGCAGGGCTACTACAATGAGCAGTTCTTC
few,TRBJ1-2,TRBV5-5,-,CASSLLDNYGYTF,TGTGCCAGCAGCTTGTTGGATAACTATGGCTACACCTTC
-,TRBJ2-2,TRBV9,-,CASSTDRNTGELFF,TGTGCCAGCAGCACCGACAGGAACACCGGGGAGCTGTTTTTT
-,TRBJ2-1,TRBV19,TRBD2,CASSLRLAGWEQFF,TGTGCCAGTAGTCTGAGACTAGCGGGGTGGGAGCAGTTCTTC
-,TRBJ1-5,TRBV28,-,CASSRTLKREGNQPQHF,TGTGCCAGCAGTCGGACACTGAAACGGGAAGGGAATCAGCCCCAGCATTTT
-,TRBJ1-5,TRBV6-5,-,CASSYRLDQPQHF,TGTGCCAGCAGTTACCGACTTGATCAGCCCCAGCATTTT
-,TRBJ1-1,TRBV19,-,CASRGGLGAAEAFF,TGTGCCAGTAGGGGGGGACTGGGGGCCGCTGAAGCTTTCTTT
once,TRBJ1-5,TRBV7-2,-,CASSLLGYSNQPQHF,TGTGCCAGCAGCTTACTAGGGTATAGCAATCAGCCCCAGCATTTT
-,TRBJ1-6,TRBV4-2,-,CASSQVAGALGSPLHF,TGTGCCAGCAGCCAAGTGGCGGGGGCTCTGGGGTCACCCCTCCACTTT
-,TRBJ2-1,TRBV11-2,TRBD1,CASSLGQGTYNEQFF,TGTGCCAGCAGCTTGGGACAGGGCACCTACAATGAGCAGTTCTTC
-,TRBJ1-1,TRBV19,-,CASSIGFQEFAEAFF,TGTGCCAGTAGTATAGGGTTCCAGGAGTTCGCTGAAGCTTTCTTT
-,TRBJ2-5,TRBV6-1,-,CASSEYGGPLETQYF,TGTGCCAGCAGTGAATACGGGGGGCCTTTGGAGACCCAGTACTTC
-,TRBJ2-2,TRBV6-6,TRBD1,CASSPGTATGELFF,TGTGCCAGCAGTCCCGGGACAGCCACCGGGGAGCTGTTTTTT
-,TRBJ2-3,TRBV4-1,-,CASSRDGGWGDTQYF,TGCGCCAGCAGCCGGGACGGGGGCTGGGGAGATACGCAGTATTTT
-,TRBJ2-3,TRBV6-5,-,CASSFGSSTDTQYF,TGTGCCAGCAGTTTCGGCTCCAGCACAGATACGCAGTATTTT
-,TRBJ2-1,TRBV13,-,CASSLGSSYNEQFF,TGTGCCAGCAGCTTAGGGTCCTCATACAATGAGCAGTTCTTC
once,TRBJ1-1,TRBV14,TRBD1,CASSQELRDREYTEAFF,TGTGCCAGCAGCCAAGAATTAAGGGACAGGGAGTACACTGAAGCTTTCTTT
-,TRBJ1-2,TRBV6-5,TRBD1,CASRTPGGSYGYTF,TGTGCCAGCCGTACTCCAGGGGGCAGCTATGGCTACACCTTC
-,TRBJ2-3,TRBV6-6,TRBD1,CASSYSERGQDTQYF,TGTGCCAGCAGTTACTCGGAAAGGGGGCAAGATACGCAGTATTTT